Below, 32 T cell receptor beta chains from the same sample are listed, as sequenced in a study of cytomegalovirus exposure and HLA in healthy donors. The PCR was carried out with 60 Vbeta primers and 13 Jbeta primers. Sequencing was performed with immunoSEQ multiplex PCR; in TCRdb, only in-frame clones are kept and a portion is missing. The data show 150,000 to 200,000 clones, around 80% seen once. Sequencing input: PBMCs. These receptor sequences come from a woman aged 40 to 49 in good health and CMV-seropositive.

This chain uses TRBV19 with TRBJ2-2, with 7 nucleotides matching TRBD1. J gave up 2 bases and V 8 bases, and 11 bases lay outside the gene matches. CDR1 LNHDA and CDR2 SQIVND come from the germline V gene (reference sequence). The length of the CDR3 is 16 residues. CDR3 nucleotides: TGTGCCAGTGGCGATCCGGGACAGATAAACACCGGGGAGCTGTTTTTT. It codes for CASGDPGQINTGELFF.

The chain's CDR3 is CASSQDLIRSGISEFF. CDR3 nucleotide sequence: TGTGCCAGCAGCCAAGATCTAATTCGGAGCGGTATATCCGAGTTCTTC. The chain recombines TRBV14 with TRBJ2-1; TRBD2 is a possible D gene (5 bases). The CDR3 loop spans 16 amino acids. Germline CDR1 and CDR2: SGHDN and FVKESK. The V gene lost 0 bases and the J gene lost 14 bases, with 23 bases spanning the gap.

The V gene is TRBV4-1, the J gene TRBJ2-3, with a possible D match to TRBD2 (6 bases). This CDR3 is built from 15 residues. Trimming removed 1 base at V and 2 bases at J, with 10 bases between. The germline V gene has CDR1 MGHRA and CDR2 YSYEKL. The chain's CDR3 is CASSQGWGDTDTQYF. As DNA, the CDR3 is TGCGCCAGCAGCCAAGGATGGGGGGACACAGATACGCAGTATTTT.

This chain links TRBV11-2 with TRBJ1-4; 7 positions agree with TRBD1. V trimming: 4 bases; J trimming: 7 bases; junction bases outside the gene matches: 9. The CDR3 runs to 15 residues. CDR1 SGHAT and CDR2 FQNNGV come from the germline V gene. In DNA form, the CDR3 reads TGTGCCAGCAGCTCCGGGGGCCAGGGGGGTGAAAAACTGTTTTTT. The encoded protein is CASSSGGQGGEKLFF.

The rearrangement links TRBV5-1 to TRBJ2-5; the D gene is possibly TRBD1 (6 bases). The CDR3 is 14 residues long. Germline V lookup: CDR1 SGHRS, CDR2 YFSETQ. V was shortened by 1 base and J by 4 bases, with 11 bases between the two germline ends. In nucleotides, the CDR3 is TGCGCCAGCAGCTTGTCGCAGGGGACAGAGACCCAGTACTTC. It is translated as CASSLSQGTETQYF.

The V gene is TRBV7-6, the J gene TRBJ2-1; D ambiguous. V gave up 5 bases and J gave up 5 bases, with 10 bases separating them. CDR1 is SGHVS and CDR2 is FNYEAQ in the germline V gene. This CDR3 has 13 amino acids. The CDR3: CASSKRRDNEQFF. Written as DNA, the CDR3 is TGTGCCAGCAGCAAAAGACGGGACAATGAGCAGTTCTTC.

The V and J genes are TRBV6-1 and TRBJ2-3; a possible D gene is TRBD2 (6 bases). Germline-derived CDR1 and CDR2 are MNHNS and SASEGT. This CDR3 has 11 residues. V was pared by 8 bases and J by 4 bases, with 7 bases between. The DNA for the CDR3 is TGTGCCAGCCGGGAGTCAGATACGCAGTATTTT. Residues: CASRESDTQYF.

The chain has TRBV29-1 and TRBJ2-7; TRBD2 matches 14 bases. Germline V gene lookup returns CDR1 SQVTM and CDR2 ANQGSEA. CDR3 length: 13 residues. V lost 7 bases, J lost 3 bases, and 2 bases stayed unmatched. The CDR3, as DNA: TGCAGCGCCGGACTAGCGGGAGGCTACGAGCAGTACTTC. Protein product: CSAGLAGGYEQYF.

This clone was counted a few times. V and J are TRBV28 and TRBJ1-5; TRBD1 might be the D (5 bases). Trimming took 3 bases from V and 5 from J, leaving 8 bases between them. In germline, CDR1 is MDHEN, CDR2 SYDVKM. This CDR3 spans 13 amino acids. The CDR3 protein is CASSFVRDQPQHF. The CDR3 DNA reads TGTGCCAGCAGTTTCGTCAGGGATCAGCCCCAGCATTTT. Using reference TRBV28 and TRBJ1-5 for the parts outside the CDR3, the full variable domain is DVKVTQSSRYLVKRTGEKVFLECVQDMDHENMFWYRQDPGLGLRLIYFSYDVKMKEKGDIPEGYSVSREKKERFSLILESASTNQTSMYLCASSFVRDQPQHFGDGTRLSIL.

Only one count was recorded for this clone. The chain couples TRBV19 to TRBJ2-7, with 9 bases identical to TRBD2. The CDR3 extends over 14 amino acids. Germline V gives CDR1 LNHDA, CDR2 SQIVND (reference sequence). The V gene end was trimmed by 6 bases and the J gene end by 5 bases; junction bases not matched to a gene: 8. CDR3 sequence (DNA): TGTGCCAGTAGCGGACTAGCGACACTCGACGAGCAGTACTTC. Translated: CASSGLATLDEQYF.

As concerns this clone: Relative to the germline gene, one junction end is altered; a read error may explain this. The V and J genes are TRBV6-1 and TRBJ1-2; D perhaps matches TRBD1 (6 bases). The CDR3 length is 10 residues. Germline V lookup: CDR1 MNHNS, CDR2 SASEGT. As DNA, the CDR3 is TGTGCCAGCAGCCACCGGGACAAACTCTTC. Protein sequence: CASSHRDKLF.

V usage is TRBV28 and J usage is TRBJ1-2; 7 nucleotides match TRBD1. CDR3 length: 15 amino acids. With V trimmed by 4 bases and J by 4 bases, 9 bases remained unmatched. Germline-derived CDR1 and CDR2 are MDHEN and SYDVKM. Here the CDR3 reads CASSSKHRGVYGYTF. As DNA, the CDR3 is TGTGCCAGCAGTTCGAAACACAGGGGTGTCTATGGCTACACCTTC.

V usage is TRBV19 and J usage is TRBJ1-4; no clear D gene. CDR3 length: 16 amino acids. CDR1 LNHDA and CDR2 SQIVND come from the germline V gene (reference sequence). V shed 3 bases and J shed 3 bases, with 14 bases lying between them. CDR3: CASSIPPGRANEKLFF. The CDR3 region has the DNA TGTGCCAGTAGTATCCCTCCGGGGAGGGCTAATGAAAAACTGTTTTTT.

The gene calls are TRBV6-5 and TRBJ1-4, with TRBD1 identical over 7 bases. The germline V gene encodes CDR1 MNHEY and CDR2 SVGAGI. This CDR3 has 15 residues. With V trimmed by 8 bases and J by 8 bases, 14 bases remained unmatched. CDR3 sequence reads: CASRFRGWTGEKLFF. In DNA form, the CDR3 reads TGTGCCAGCCGGTTCAGGGGGTGGACGGGCGAAAAACTGTTTTTT.

About this clone: This may stem from a read error, because a much larger clone lies one nucleotide away. The chain has TRBV4-1 and TRBJ2-7; 11 bases agree with TRBD1. CDR1 is MGHRA and CDR2 is YSYEKL in the germline V gene. This CDR3 has 15 residues. Germline trimming cut 6 bases from V and 3 bases from J; bases unmatched to any gene: 7. The CDR3 is CASRIRDRGGYEQYF. The CDR3, as DNA: TGCGCCAGCAGAATCCGGGACAGGGGGGGCTACGAGCAGTACTTC.

This clone showed up just once. The chain recombines TRBV2 with TRBJ1-2; D ambiguous. Deletions cut 2 bases from V and 0 bases from J, with 10 bases between. Germline V gene lookup returns CDR1 SNHLY and CDR2 FYNNEI. The CDR3 length is 15 residues. CDR3 residues: CASSETWATNYGYTF. Here the CDR3 DNA reads TGTGCCAGCAGTGAAACTTGGGCGACTAACTATGGCTACACCTTC.

This rearrangement joins TRBV7-9 to TRBJ2-3; D might be TRBD1 (5 bases). Germline V gives CDR1 SEHNR, CDR2 FQNEAQ (reference sequence). V was pared by 0 bases and J by 4 bases, with 8 bases between. CDR3 length equals 14 residues. CDR3: CASSLAQGPDTQYF. CDR3 sequence (DNA): TGTGCCAGCAGCTTAGCTCAGGGCCCAGATACGCAGTATTTT.

The V call is TRBV27, the J call TRBJ2-4; D unresolved. The germline gives CDR1 MNHEY, CDR2 SMNVEV (reference sequence). The V end lost 3 bases, the J end lost 0 bases, and 9 bases lay between the germline ends. The length of the CDR3 is 15 residues. CDR3: CASSLAFLAKNIQYF. The CDR3 region has the DNA TGTGCCAGCAGTTTGGCCTTTCTAGCCAAAAACATTCAGTACTTC.

V is TRBV19 and J is TRBJ1-5; 7 nucleotides line up with TRBD1. The trim removed 1 base at V and 7 bases at J, leaving 4 bases unmatched. Germline V CDR1 and CDR2: LNHDA, SQIVND (reference sequence). The CDR3 totals 14 residues. The CDR3 bases are TGTGCCAGTAGTATAGGGGCAGGGGGACAGCCCCAGCATTTT. Amino acid sequence: CASSIGAGGQPQHF.

This clone was detected only a few times. The genes are TRBV6-5 and TRBJ1-5, with 9 bases fitting TRBD1. V lost 5 bases to trimming and J lost 3 bases; unmatched junction nucleotides: 5. CDR3 length: 15 amino acids. Germline loops: CDR1 MNHEY, CDR2 SVGAGI. CDR3 nucleotide sequence: TGTGCCAGCAGTACGGGACAGGGCTACAATCAGCCCCAGCATTTT. Translated, it gives CASSTGQGYNQPQHF.

The sample holds a few counts of this clone. The CDR3 DNA reads as TGTGCCAGCAGCTCAGATTACGGGAGGTATAGCAATCAGCCCCAGCATTTT. As protein: CASSSDYGRYSNQPQHF. The chain carries TRBV7-2 and TRBJ1-5; the D is unclear. The germline V and J ends were trimmed by 4 bases and 0 bases, with 16 bases remaining between them. CDR3 length equals 17 residues. Germline V gene sequence: CDR1 SGHTA, CDR2 FQGNSA.

J is TRBJ2-7 and V is TRBV28, with a tentative D call TRBD2 (6 bases). Germline V gives CDR1 MDHEN, CDR2 SYDVKM. This CDR3 is 15 amino acids long. V was pared by 6 bases and J by 2 bases, with 17 bases between. CDR3 loop: CASRAGTDITYEQYF. As DNA, the CDR3 is TGTGCCAGCAGGGCCGGGACTGACATCACCTACGAGCAGTACTTC.

The chain uses TRBV7-8 and TRBJ2-1; 9 bases align to TRBD1. The CDR3 has 16 residues. V gave up 5 bases and J gave up 6 bases; unmatched junction bases: 11. Per the germline V gene, CDR1 is SGHVS and CDR2 is FQNEAQ. The CDR3 region has the DNA TGTGCCAGCAGCCCAAACCGGGACAGGGCTTCCAATGAGCAGTTCTTC. This gives the protein CASSPNRDRASNEQFF.

The chain uses TRBV7-3 and TRBJ1-5; D is possibly TRBD1 (6 bases). Trimming pared 1 base from V and 1 base from J, leaving 14 bases between. Germline loops: CDR1 SGHTA, CDR2 FQGTGA. The CDR3 contains 17 residues. CDR3 bases: TGTGCCAGCAGCTTAATATTAGGGGACAAGAGCAATCAGCCCCAGCATTTT. Encoded protein: CASSLILGDKSNQPQHF.

V is TRBV28 and J is TRBJ2-5; no clear D gene. CDR1 and CDR2 (germline): MDHEN, SYDVKM. The V end lost 7 bases, the J end lost 8 bases, and 23 bases lay between the germline ends. The CDR3 consists of 15 residues. CDR3 protein: CASTIGVAFTDTQYF. CDR3 nucleotides: TGTGCCAGCACCATAGGAGTGGCATTCACGGATACCCAGTACTTC.

Only a few counts were recorded for this clone. The rearrangement joins TRBV4-1 to TRBJ2-5; 8 bases line up with TRBD2. This CDR3 has 16 amino acids. Germline V gene lookup returns CDR1 MGHRA and CDR2 YSYEKL. V shed 4 bases and J 2 bases; nucleotides not matched to a gene: 9. The CDR3 loop is CASSPVGRAEQETQYF. CDR3 bases: TGCGCCAGCAGCCCCGTCGGGAGGGCGGAGCAAGAGACCCAGTACTTC.

This chain connects TRBV5-6 to TRBJ2-2; maybe TRBD2 (5 bases). Germline V gene data show CDR1 as SGHDT and CDR2 as YYEEEE. The V end was cut by 4 bases, the J end by 4 bases, with 11 bases between. The CDR3 has 14 amino acids. CDR3 in DNA: TGTGCCAGCAGCCCACCGAGGGCCACCGGGGAGCTGTTTTTT. It yields the protein CASSPPRATGELFF. Full variable domain (missing parts from reference TRBV5-6 and TRBJ2-2): DAGVTQSPTHLIKTRGQQVTLRCSPKSGHDTVSWYQQALGQGPQFIFQYYEEEERQRGNFPDRFSGHQFPNYSSELNVNALLLGDSALYLCASSPPRATGELFFGEGSRLTVL.

The chain carries TRBV7-2 and TRBJ2-2, with D tentatively TRBD2 (6 bases). Trimming removed 4 bases from V and 6 bases from J, with 15 bases in between. Per germline, CDR1 SGHTA and CDR2 FQGNSA. CDR3 length equals 15 residues. As DNA, the CDR3 is TGTGCCAGCAGCTCGACTAGGGTTAATGCCGGGGAGCTGTTTTTT. It yields the protein CASSSTRVNAGELFF.

V is TRBV29-1 and J is TRBJ2-1; 7 bases align to TRBD2. V lost 6 bases to trimming and J lost 4 bases; unmatched junction nucleotides: 9. In germline, CDR1 is SQVTM, CDR2 ANQGSEA. The CDR3 is made up of 14 amino acids. CDR3 in amino acids: CSVAWDYGYNEQFF. In DNA form, the CDR3 reads TGCAGCGTGGCTTGGGACTACGGATACAATGAGCAGTTCTTC.

The chain joins TRBV5-4 to TRBJ2-7; D possibly corresponds to TRBD1 (6 bases). V lost 3 bases and J 6 bases, leaving 16 bases between the germline ends. The CDR3 sequence is 14 residues long. Germline V gene data show CDR1 as SGHNT and CDR2 as YYREEE (reference sequence). As DNA, the CDR3 is TGTGCCAGCAGCTCACAGGGTGTAGTAGGCGAGCAGTACTTC. Amino acids: CASSSQGVVGEQYF.

The V call is TRBV7-3, the J call TRBJ2-3, with 7 bases lining up with TRBD2. The germline V gene has CDR1 SGHTA and CDR2 FQGTGA. V was clipped by 1 base and J by 6 bases; unmatched bases: 7. The CDR3 length is 15 residues. DNA for the CDR3: TGTGCCAGCAGCTTAAGCGGCGGGAGCGGGGATACGCAGTATTTT. Translating gives CASSLSGGSGDTQYF.

J is TRBJ2-1 and V is TRBV7-9; 9 nucleotides line up with TRBD2. The CDR3 runs 18 residues. Trimming took 5 bases from V and 2 from J; bases not matched to a gene: 13. CDR1 is SEHNR, CDR2 FQNEAQ, per germline (reference sequence). In nucleotides, the CDR3 is TGTGCCAGCAGCCCCCGGTTTAGCGGGAGTCACGCCTACAATGAGCAGTTCTTC. This translates into CASSPRFSGSHAYNEQFF.